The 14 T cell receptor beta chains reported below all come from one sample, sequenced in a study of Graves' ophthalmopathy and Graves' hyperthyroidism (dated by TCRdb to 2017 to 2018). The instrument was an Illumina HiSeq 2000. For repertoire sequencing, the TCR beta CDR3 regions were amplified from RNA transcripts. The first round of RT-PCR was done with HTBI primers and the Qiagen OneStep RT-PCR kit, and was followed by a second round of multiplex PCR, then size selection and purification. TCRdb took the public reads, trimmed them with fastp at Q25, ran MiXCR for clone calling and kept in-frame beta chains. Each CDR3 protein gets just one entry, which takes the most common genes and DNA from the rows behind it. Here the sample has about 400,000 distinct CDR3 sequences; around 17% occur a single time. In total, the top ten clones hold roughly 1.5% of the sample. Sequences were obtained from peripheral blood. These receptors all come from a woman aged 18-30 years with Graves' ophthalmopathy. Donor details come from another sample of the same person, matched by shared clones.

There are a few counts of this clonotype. The CDR3 DNA follows: TGTGCCTGGAGTGAATTAGCGGGAGTCCCAGAGACCCAGTACTTC. Amino acids: CAWSELAGVPETQYF. This chain connects TRBV30 to TRBJ2-5; the match to TRBD2 covers 9 bases. This CDR3 comprises 15 residues. Germline CDR1 is GTSNPN and CDR2 is SVGIG (reference sequence). Trimming cost V 1 base and J 4 bases; bases outside gene matches: 7.

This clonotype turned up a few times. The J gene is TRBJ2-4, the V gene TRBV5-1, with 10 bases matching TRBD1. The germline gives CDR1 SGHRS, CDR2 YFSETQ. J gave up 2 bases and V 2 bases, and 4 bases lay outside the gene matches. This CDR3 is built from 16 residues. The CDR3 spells CASSLGTGETKNIQYF. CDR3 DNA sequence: TGCGCCAGCAGCTTAGGGACAGGGGAGACCAAAAACATTCAGTACTTC.

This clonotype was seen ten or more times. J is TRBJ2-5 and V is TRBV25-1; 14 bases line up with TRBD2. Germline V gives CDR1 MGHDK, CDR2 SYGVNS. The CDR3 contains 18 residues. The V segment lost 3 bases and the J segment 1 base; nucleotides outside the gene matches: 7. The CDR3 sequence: CASSDPGLAGGSQETQYF. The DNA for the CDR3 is TGTGCCAGCAGTGATCCCGGACTAGCGGGGGGCTCCCAAGAGACCCAGTACTTC.

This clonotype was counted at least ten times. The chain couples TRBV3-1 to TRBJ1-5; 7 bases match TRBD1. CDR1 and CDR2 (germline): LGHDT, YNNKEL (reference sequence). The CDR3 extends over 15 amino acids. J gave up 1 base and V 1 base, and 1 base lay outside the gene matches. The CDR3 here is CASSQGQGSNQPQHF. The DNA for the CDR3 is TGTGCCAGCAGCCAAGGACAGGGCAGCAATCAGCCCCAGCATTTT.

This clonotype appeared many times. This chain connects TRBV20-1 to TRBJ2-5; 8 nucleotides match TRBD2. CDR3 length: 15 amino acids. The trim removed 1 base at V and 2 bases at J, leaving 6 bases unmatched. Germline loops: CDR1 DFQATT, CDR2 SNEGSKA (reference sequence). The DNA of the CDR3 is TGCAGTGCTAGAGCCACTAGCGGAGATCAAGAGACCCAGTACTTC. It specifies CSARATSGDQETQYF.

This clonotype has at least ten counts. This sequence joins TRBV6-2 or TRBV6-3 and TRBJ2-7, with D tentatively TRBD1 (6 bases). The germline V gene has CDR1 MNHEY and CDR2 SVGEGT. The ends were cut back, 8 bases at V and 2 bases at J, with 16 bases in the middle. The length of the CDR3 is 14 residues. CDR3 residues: CASLDRDKTYEQYF. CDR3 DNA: TGTGCCAGCCTCGACCGGGACAAGACCTACGAGCAGTACTTC.

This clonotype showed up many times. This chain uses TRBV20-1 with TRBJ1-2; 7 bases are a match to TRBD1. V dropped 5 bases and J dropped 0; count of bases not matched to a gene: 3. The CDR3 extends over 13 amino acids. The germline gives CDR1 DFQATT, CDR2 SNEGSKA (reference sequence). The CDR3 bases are TGCAGTGCTGCCGGGACAGCTAACTATGGCTACACCTTC. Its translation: CSAAGTANYGYTF.

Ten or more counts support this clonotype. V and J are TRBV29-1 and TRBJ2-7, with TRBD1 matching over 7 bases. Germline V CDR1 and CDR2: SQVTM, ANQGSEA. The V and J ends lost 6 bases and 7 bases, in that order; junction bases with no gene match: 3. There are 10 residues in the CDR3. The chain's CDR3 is CSVGTVEQYF. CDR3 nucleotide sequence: TGCAGCGTGGGGACAGTGGAGCAGTACTTC.

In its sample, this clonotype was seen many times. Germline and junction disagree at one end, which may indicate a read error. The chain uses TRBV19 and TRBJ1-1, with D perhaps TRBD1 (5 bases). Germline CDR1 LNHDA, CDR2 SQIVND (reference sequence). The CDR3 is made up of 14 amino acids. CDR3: CASCVHRGSTEAFF. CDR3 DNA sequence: TGTGCCAGTTGCGTTCACCGGGGGAGCACTGAAGCCTTCTTT.

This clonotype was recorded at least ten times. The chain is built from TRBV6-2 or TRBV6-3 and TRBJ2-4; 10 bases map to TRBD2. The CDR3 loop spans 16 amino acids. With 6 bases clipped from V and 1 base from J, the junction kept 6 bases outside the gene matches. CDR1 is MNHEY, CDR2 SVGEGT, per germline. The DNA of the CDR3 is TGTGCCAGCAGCAGCGGGGGGGCCTCGGCCAAAAACATTCAGTACTTC. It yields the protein CASSSGGASAKNIQYF.

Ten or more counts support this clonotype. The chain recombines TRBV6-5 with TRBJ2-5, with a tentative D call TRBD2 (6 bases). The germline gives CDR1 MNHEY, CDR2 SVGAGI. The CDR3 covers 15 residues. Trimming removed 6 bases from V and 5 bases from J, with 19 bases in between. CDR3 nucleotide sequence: TGTGCCAGCAGCGCCTACCGGGGGAGTGGTGAGACCCAGTACTTC. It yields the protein CASSAYRGSGETQYF.

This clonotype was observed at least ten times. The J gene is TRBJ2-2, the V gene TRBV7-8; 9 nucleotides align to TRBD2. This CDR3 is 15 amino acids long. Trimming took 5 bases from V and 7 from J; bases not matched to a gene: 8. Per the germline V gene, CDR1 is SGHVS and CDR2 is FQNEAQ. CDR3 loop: CASSASSGKSGELFF. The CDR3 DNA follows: TGTGCCAGCAGCGCCTCTAGCGGGAAAAGCGGGGAGCTGTTTTTT.

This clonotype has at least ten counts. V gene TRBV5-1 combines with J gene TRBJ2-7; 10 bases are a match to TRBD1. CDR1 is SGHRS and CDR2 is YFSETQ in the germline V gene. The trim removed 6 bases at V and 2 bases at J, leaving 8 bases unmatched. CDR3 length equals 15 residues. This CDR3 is CASTPWGTGAYEQYF. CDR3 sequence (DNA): TGCGCCAGCACCCCCTGGGGGACAGGGGCCTACGAGCAGTACTTC.

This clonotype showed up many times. Here the CDR3 DNA reads TGTGCCGGCACCGGGGACGGCGGACAGCCCCAGCATTTT. This translates into CAGTGDGGQPQHF. The chain carries TRBV6-1 and TRBJ1-5; possibly TRBD1 for D (5 bases). V was cut by 11 bases and J by 7 bases, with 18 bases left in between. CDR3 size: 13 residues. Germline assignment: CDR1 MNHNS and CDR2 SASEGT.